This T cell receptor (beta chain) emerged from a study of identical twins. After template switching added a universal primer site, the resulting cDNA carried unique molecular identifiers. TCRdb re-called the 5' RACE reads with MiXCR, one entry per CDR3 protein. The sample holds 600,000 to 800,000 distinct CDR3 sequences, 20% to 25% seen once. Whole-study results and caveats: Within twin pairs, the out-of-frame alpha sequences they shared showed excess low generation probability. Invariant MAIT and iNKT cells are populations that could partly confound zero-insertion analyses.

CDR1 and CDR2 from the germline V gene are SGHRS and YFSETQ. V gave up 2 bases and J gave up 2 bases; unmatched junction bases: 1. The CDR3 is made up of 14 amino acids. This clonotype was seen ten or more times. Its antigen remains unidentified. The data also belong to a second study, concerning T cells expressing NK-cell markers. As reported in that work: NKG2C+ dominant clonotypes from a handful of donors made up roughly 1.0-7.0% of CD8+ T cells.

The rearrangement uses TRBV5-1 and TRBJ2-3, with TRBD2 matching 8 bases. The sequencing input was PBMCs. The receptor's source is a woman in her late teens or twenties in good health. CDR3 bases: TGCGCCAGCAGCTTTAGCGGGAACACAGATACGCAGTATTTT. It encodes CASSFSGNTDTQYF.